The clone carrying this T cell receptor beta chain came up a few times. Other DNA sequences in the same sample also yield this CDR3. Per germline, CDR1 MNHEY and CDR2 SMNVEV (reference sequence). This CDR3 has 12 residues. Trimming took off 3 bases at V and 4 bases at J, with 6 bases between the two ends. Isolated RNA was reverse transcribed in full, so expressed TCRB transcripts were sequenced. TCRdb keeps only in-frame clones here, not all; method: immunoSEQ multiplex PCR. The top ten clones hold about 0.042% of a sample with more than 350,000 clones, 9.5% to 12% of them seen once. The sample is drawn from a study of beta chain features in type 1 diabetes.

This sequence originates from a young woman in good health. Sample: naive CD4+ T cells from blood. The V gene is TRBV27, the J gene TRBJ2-5; D is uncertain. The DNA for the CDR3 is TGTGCCAGCAGTTTCTGGGGAGAGACCCAGTACTTC. Amino acids: CASSFWGETQYF.